One and the same sample provided the 17 T cell receptor beta chains below, sequenced in a study of cytomegalovirus exposure and HLA in healthy donors. The PCR contained 60 Vbeta and 13 Jbeta primers. Produced via immunoSEQ multiplex PCR; TCRdb's table is partial and in-frame only. The data show 120,000 or so clones, roughly 75% seen once. Sample: PBMCs. These receptors were taken from a woman aged 45 to 65 in good health and CMV-seronegative.

This chain uses TRBV29-1 with TRBJ2-5; 10 positions agree with TRBD2. Matching the DNA end better, TRBJ2-7 makes the J call doubtful. The germline V gene encodes CDR1 SQVTM and CDR2 ANQGSEA. The CDR3 covers 14 residues. The CDR3 bases are TGCAGCGTTGACACTAGCGGGACGGGGTACGAGCAGTACTTC. Translated, it gives CSVDTSGTGYEQYF.

This clone was picked up a small number of times. The chain uses TRBV5-4 and TRBJ2-7; possible D gene TRBD2, 7 bases. Trimming removed 2 bases at V and 3 bases at J, with 9 bases between. The CDR3 runs 13 residues. The germline V gene encodes CDR1 SGHNT and CDR2 YYREEE (reference sequence). CDR3 in DNA: TGTGCCAGCAGCTTCGGGGGGCTCTACGAGCAGTACTTC. It encodes CASSFGGLYEQYF.

On this clone: One end of the junction is discordant with germline, which a read error may explain. The V gene is TRBV15, the J gene TRBJ2-7, with 7 bases matching TRBD1. CDR1 LNHNV and CDR2 YYDKDF come from the germline V gene (reference sequence). The CDR3 is 14 amino acids. Here the CDR3 reads CATRRQGVGYEQYF. The CDR3 coding sequence is TGTGCCACCCGCAGACAGGGTGTGGGCTACGAGCAGTACTTC. The full variable domain, its missing parts supplied by reference TRBV15 and TRBJ2-7, is DAMVIQNPRYQVTQFGKPVTLSCSQTLNHNVMYWYQQKSSQAPKLLFHYYDKDFNNEADTPDNFQSRRPNTSFCFLDIRSPGLGDTAMYLCATRRQGVGYEQYFGPGTRLTVT.

This clone was counted a single time. The V gene is TRBV30, the J gene TRBJ2-7; 10 bases line up with TRBD2. This CDR3 has 15 amino acids. Germline lookup yields CDR1 GTSNPN and CDR2 SVGIG (reference sequence). Trimming at V came to 3 bases and at J to 7 bases, leaving 12 bases not matched to a gene. CDR3 bases: TGTGCCTGGAGCATGTCGGCTAGCGGGAGAAGTGAGCAGTACTTC. Encoded protein: CAWSMSASGRSEQYF.

The chain combines TRBV29-1 with TRBJ2-3; D remains ambiguous. Trimming removed 5 bases at V and 0 bases at J, with 9 bases between. Germline V lookup: CDR1 SQVTM, CDR2 ANQGSEA. This CDR3 comprises 13 residues. The DNA for the CDR3 is TGCAGCGTTTCGCAGTTTAGCACAGATACGCAGTATTTT. Amino acids: CSVSQFSTDTQYF.

This chain uses TRBV18 with TRBJ1-4; 9 bases fit TRBD1. Germline V CDR1 and CDR2: KGHSH, LQKENI. The ends lost 2 bases at V and 7 bases at J; junction bases unmatched: 2. This CDR3 comprises 14 residues. The DNA for the CDR3 is TGTGCCAGCTCACCAACGGGACAGGGTGAAAAACTGTTTTTT. As protein: CASSPTGQGEKLFF.

The chain combines TRBV4-3 with TRBJ2-3, with 10 bases lining up with TRBD2. CDR3 length equals 17 residues. CDR1 and CDR2 (germline): LGHNA, YSLEER. V shed 0 bases and J 5 bases; nucleotides not matched to a gene: 8. The CDR3 DNA reads TGCGCCAGCAGCCAAGAAGGGAGAGCGGGAGGGGTAGATACGCAGTATTTT. This translates into CASSQEGRAGGVDTQYF.

This clone was counted a single time. The chain couples TRBV2 to TRBJ2-2; weak D call: TRBD1 (6 bases). The V gene's germline CDR1 is SNHLY and CDR2 FYNNEI. V gave up 3 bases and J gave up 7 bases, with 9 bases separating them. The CDR3 sequence is 13 residues long. The CDR3 reads CASSDRGVGELFF. The CDR3 coding sequence is TGTGCCAGCAGTGACAGGGGAGTCGGGGAGCTGTTTTTT. Complete variable domain (other parts from reference TRBV2 and TRBJ2-2): EPEVTQTPSHQVTQMGQEVILRCVPISNHLYFYWYRQILGQKVEFLVSFYNNEISEKSEIFDDQFSVERPDGSNFTLKIRSTKLEDSAMYFCASSDRGVGELFFGEGSRLTVL.

The chain uses TRBV6-1 and TRBJ1-5; D gene uncertain. CDR1 is MNHNS, CDR2 SASEGT, per germline. V lost 2 bases and J 1 base, leaving 12 bases between the germline ends. The CDR3 extends over 16 amino acids. CDR3 in DNA: TGTGCCAGCAGTGAACAGGCAGTTGTCAGCAATCAGCCCCAGCATTTT. Residues: CASSEQAVVSNQPQHF.

This rearrangement joins TRBV7-8 to TRBJ1-5; TRBD1 matches 8 bases. The CDR3 is 14 amino acids. In germline, CDR1 is SGHVS, CDR2 FQNEAQ. J was trimmed by 9 bases and V by 3 bases; bases with no gene match: 7. The chain's CDR3 is CASSFGQGQRPQHF. CDR3 bases: TGTGCCAGCAGCTTTGGACAGGGACAAAGGCCCCAGCATTTT.

This chain links TRBV7-7 with TRBJ2-1, with D possibly matching TRBD2 (6 bases). Germline V CDR1 and CDR2: SSHAT, FNYEAQ (reference sequence). The CDR3 totals 14 residues. Trimming cost V 5 bases and J 6 bases, with 14 bases left between them. The CDR3, as DNA: TGTGCCAGCAGCGAATCGGGGGAAATCAATGAGCAGTTCTTC. Protein sequence: CASSESGEINEQFF.

The V call is TRBV4-1, the J call TRBJ2-3, with unresolved D. V gave up 1 base and J gave up 2 bases, with 10 bases separating them. The CDR3 has 15 residues. CDR1 is MGHRA and CDR2 is YSYEKL in the germline V gene. The CDR3 loop reads CASSQVPVNTDTQYF. The CDR3, as DNA: TGCGCCAGCAGCCAAGTCCCGGTCAACACAGATACGCAGTATTTT.

The CDR3, as DNA: TGTGCCAGCAGCCCCGGCCTAGCGGGAGGTTCCGGGGAGCTGTTTTTT. It is translated as CASSPGLAGGSGELFF. The V call is TRBV7-3, the J call TRBJ2-2; 11 bases agree with TRBD2. With 5 bases clipped from V and 6 bases from J, the junction kept 8 bases outside the gene matches. CDR1 is SGHTA and CDR2 is FQGTGA in the germline V gene. The length of the CDR3 is 16 residues.

This rearrangement joins TRBV18 to TRBJ2-1, with 12 bases aligning to TRBD1. CDR1 is KGHSH, CDR2 LQKENI, per germline. The CDR3 length is 16 residues. V was clipped by 3 bases and J by 6 bases; unmatched bases: 6. In DNA, the CDR3 is TGTGCCAGCTCACCTCCCGGGACAGGGGGCCGCAATGAGCAGTTCTTC. It yields the protein CASSPPGTGGRNEQFF.

The rearrangement links TRBV4-3 to TRBJ2-2; TRBD1 matches 8 bases. The germline CDR1 and CDR2 sequences are LGHNA and YSLEER. This CDR3 spans 16 amino acids. The V gene end was trimmed by 4 bases and the J gene end by 3 bases; junction bases not matched to a gene: 7. CDR3 amino acids: CASSRRAGGDTGELFF. In DNA form, the CDR3 reads TGCGCCAGCAGCCGCCGTGCAGGGGGCGACACCGGGGAGCTGTTTTTT.

This sequence joins TRBV7-3 and TRBJ2-1; 10 bases are a match to TRBD2. Per the germline V gene, CDR1 is SGHTA and CDR2 is FQGTGA. V gave up 5 bases and J gave up 5 bases; unmatched junction bases: 3. CDR3 size: 14 residues. The CDR3 spells CASSPGLADNEQFF. Written as DNA, the CDR3 is TGTGCCAGCAGCCCCGGACTAGCGGACAATGAGCAGTTCTTC.

This chain uses TRBV5-4 with TRBJ2-6; a possible D gene is TRBD2 (6 bases). Per the germline V gene, CDR1 is SGHNT and CDR2 is YYREEE (reference sequence). The CDR3 is 16 amino acids. V lost 0 bases and J lost 6, with 13 bases in between. The CDR3 nucleotides read TGTGCCAGCAGCTTGGCCGGTAGGAGGGCGGCCAACGTCCTGACTTTC. Translated: CASSLAGRRAANVLTF.